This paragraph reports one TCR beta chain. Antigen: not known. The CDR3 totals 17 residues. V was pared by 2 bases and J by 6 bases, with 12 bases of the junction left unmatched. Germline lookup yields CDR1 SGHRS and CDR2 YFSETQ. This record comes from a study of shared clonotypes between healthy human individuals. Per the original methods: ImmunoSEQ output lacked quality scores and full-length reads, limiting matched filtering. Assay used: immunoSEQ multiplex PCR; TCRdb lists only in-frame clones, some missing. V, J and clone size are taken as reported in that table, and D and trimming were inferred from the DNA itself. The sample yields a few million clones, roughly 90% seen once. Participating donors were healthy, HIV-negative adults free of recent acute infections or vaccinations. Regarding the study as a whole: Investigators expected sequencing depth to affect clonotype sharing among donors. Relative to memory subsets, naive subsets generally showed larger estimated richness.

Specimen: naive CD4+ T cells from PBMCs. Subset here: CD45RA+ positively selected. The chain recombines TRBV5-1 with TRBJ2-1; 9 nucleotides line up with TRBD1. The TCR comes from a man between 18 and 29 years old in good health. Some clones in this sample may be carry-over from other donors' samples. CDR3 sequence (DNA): TGCGCCAGCAGCTTTGCCCCGTTGGGACAGGGTTCCAATGAGCAGTTCTTC. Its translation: CASSFAPLGQGSNEQFF.